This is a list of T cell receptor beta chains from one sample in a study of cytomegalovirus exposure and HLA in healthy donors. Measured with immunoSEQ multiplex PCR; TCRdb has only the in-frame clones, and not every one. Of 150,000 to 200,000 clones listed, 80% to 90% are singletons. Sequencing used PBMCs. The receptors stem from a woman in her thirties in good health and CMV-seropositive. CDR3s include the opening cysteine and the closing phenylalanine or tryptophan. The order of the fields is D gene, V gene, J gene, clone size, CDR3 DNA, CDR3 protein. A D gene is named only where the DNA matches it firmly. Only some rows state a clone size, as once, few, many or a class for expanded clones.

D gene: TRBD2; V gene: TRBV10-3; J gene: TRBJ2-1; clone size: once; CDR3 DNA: TGTGCCATCAGTCCCCGGGCTGGGACTAGCGGGGGGCGCGAGCAGTTCTTC; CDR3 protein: CAISPRAGTSGGREQFF
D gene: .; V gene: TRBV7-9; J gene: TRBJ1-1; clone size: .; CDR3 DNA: TGTGCCAGCAGCTTACCCCTGAGGGGGAAATTGAACACTGAAGCTTTCTTT; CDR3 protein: CASSLPLRGKLNTEAFF
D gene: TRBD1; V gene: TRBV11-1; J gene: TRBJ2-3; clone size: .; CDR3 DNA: TGTGCCAGCAGCTTAGGGACAGGGGGAGATACGCAGTATTTT; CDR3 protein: CASSLGTGGDTQYF
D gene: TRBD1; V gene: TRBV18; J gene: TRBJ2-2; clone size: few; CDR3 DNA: TGTGCCAGCTCACCGTGGCGGGGACAGGGCACCGGGGAGCTGTTTTTT; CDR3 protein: CASSPWRGQGTGELFF
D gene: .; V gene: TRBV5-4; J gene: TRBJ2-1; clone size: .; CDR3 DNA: TGTGCCAGCAGCGCGAGGGGGGGGAAGGTCAATGAGCAGTTCTTC; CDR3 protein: CASSARGGKVNEQFF
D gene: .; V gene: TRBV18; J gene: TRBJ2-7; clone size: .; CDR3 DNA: TGTGCCAGCTCACCTGCAGGGTACTACGAGCAGTACTTC; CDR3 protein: CASSPAGYYEQYF
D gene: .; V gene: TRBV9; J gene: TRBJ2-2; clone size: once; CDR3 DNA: TGTGCCAGCAGCGTAGCTAACGCGATACCGCGGAACACCGGGGAGCTGTTTTTT; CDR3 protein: CASSVANAIPRNTGELFF
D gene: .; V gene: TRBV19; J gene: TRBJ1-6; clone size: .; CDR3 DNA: TGTGCCAGTAGCAGGTCGGTTGATTCACCCCTCCACTTT; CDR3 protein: CASSRSVDSPLHF
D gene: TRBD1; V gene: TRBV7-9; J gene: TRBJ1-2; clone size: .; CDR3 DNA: TGTGCCAGCAGCTTCGGACAGGGGGCGCGTGGCTACACCTTC; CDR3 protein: CASSFGQGARGYTF
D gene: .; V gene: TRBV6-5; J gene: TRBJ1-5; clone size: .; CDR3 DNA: TGTGCCAGCAGCCCCCTAGAGGGTGATCAGCCCCAGCATTTT; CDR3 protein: CASSPLEGDQPQHF
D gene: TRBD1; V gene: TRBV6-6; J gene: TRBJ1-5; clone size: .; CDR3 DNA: TGTGCCAGCAGTCGCGACAGGGGGCATGGTCAGCCCCAGCATTTT; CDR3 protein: CASSRDRGHGQPQHF
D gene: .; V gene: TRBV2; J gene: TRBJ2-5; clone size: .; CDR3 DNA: TGTGCCAGCAGTGAAGTATCAGGGAAAGAGACCCAGTACTTC; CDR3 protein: CASSEVSGKETQYF
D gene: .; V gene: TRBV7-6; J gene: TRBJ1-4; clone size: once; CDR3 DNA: TGTGCCGGCAGTTTGGGCAGGGGAAATGAAAAACTGTTTTTT; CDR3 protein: CAGSLGRGNEKLFF
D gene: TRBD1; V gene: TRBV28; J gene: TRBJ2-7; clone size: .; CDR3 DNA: TGTGCCAGCAGTTTACCCGGGACAGCCTCCTACGAGCAGTACTTC; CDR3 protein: CASSLPGTASYEQYF
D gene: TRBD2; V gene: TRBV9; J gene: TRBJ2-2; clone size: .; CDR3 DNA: TGTGCCAGCAGCTATCGGACTAGCCTACACACCGGGGAGCTGTTTTTT; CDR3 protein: CASSYRTSLHTGELFF
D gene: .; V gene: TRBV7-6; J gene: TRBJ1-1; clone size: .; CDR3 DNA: TGTGCCAGCAGCGGAGGCACGGCGGCTTTCTTT; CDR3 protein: CASSGGTAAFF
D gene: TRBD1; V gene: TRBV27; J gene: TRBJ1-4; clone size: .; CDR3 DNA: TGTGCCAGCAGTTTTCGGAGGACAGGGGGATTTGAAAAACTGTTTTTT; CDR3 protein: CASSFRRTGGFEKLFF
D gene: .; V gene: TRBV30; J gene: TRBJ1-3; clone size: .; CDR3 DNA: TGTGCCTGGAGTGTACTGGGCAGAAACACCATATATTTT; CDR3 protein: CAWSVLGRNTIYF
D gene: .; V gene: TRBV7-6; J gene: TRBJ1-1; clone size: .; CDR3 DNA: TGTGCCAGCAGCTGGGGGGTCCCCACTGAAGCTTTCTTT; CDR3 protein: CASSWGVPTEAFF
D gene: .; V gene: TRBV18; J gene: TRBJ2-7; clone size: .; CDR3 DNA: TGTGCCAGCTCACCACCGGCCCAGGGAAGGGGCGAGCAGTACTTC; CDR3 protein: CASSPPAQGRGEQYF
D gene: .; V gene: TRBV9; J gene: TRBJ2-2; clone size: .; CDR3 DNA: TGTGCCAGCAGCGTCGGAAGGGGGGGAGCCGAGTCGAACACCGGGGAGCTGTTTTTT; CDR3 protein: CASSVGRGGAESNTGELFF
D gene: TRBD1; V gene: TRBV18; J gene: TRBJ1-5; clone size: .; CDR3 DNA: TGTGCCAGCTCACTTAGGGACAGGGCGGTCAATCAGCCCCAGCATTTT; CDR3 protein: CASSLRDRAVNQPQHF
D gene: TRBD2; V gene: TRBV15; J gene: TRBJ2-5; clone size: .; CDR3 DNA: TGTGCCACCAGCAAGGGACTAGCAGAGACCCAGTACTTC; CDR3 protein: CATSKGLAETQYF
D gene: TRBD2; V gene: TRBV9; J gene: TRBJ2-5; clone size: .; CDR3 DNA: TGTGCCAGCAGCGCCGCTGGGACTATTCAAGAGACCCAGTACTTC; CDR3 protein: CASSAAGTIQETQYF
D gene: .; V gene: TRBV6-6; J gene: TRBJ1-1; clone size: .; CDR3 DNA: TGTGCCAGCAGATACACAGGAATGAACACTGAAGCTTTCTTT; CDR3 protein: CASRYTGMNTEAFF
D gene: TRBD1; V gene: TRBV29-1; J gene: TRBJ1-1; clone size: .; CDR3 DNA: TGCAGCGGTACACAGGGGGCAGGAACTGAAGCTTTCTTT; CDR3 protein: CSGTQGAGTEAFF
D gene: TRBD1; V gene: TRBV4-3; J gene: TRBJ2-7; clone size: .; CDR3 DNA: TGCGCCAGCAGCCATGGGACAGGTTACTACGAGCAGTACTTC; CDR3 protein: CASSHGTGYYEQYF
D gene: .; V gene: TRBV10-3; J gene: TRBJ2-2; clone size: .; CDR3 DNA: TGTGCCATCAGTAGGGGCCGCAGCACCGGGGAGCTGTTTTTT; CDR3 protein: CAISRGRSTGELFF
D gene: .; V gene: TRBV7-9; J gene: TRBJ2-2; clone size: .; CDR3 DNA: TGTGCCAGCAGCTTGGGCCGTGGGGGGGAGCTGTTTTTT; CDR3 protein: CASSLGRGGELFF
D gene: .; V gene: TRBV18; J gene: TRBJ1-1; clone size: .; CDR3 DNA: TGTGCCAGCTCACCACCAGGGGGCACTGAAGCTTTCTTT; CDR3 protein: CASSPPGGTEAFF
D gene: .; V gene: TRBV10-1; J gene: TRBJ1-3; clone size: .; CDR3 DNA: TGCGCCAGCACCCCACCCGGGTGTTCTTCTGGAAACACCATATATTTT; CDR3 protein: CASTPPGCSSGNTIYF
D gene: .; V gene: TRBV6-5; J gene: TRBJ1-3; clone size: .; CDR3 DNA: TGTGCCAGCAATCGCGTCGGGTCTGGAAACACCATATATTTT; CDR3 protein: CASNRVGSGNTIYF
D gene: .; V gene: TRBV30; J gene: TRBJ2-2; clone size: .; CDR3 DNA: TGTGCCTGGAGTGTACGGGGGGCGCCGAACACCGGGGAGCTGTTTTTT; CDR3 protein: CAWSVRGAPNTGELFF
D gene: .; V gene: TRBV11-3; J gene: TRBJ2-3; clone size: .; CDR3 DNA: TGTGCCAGCAGCTTAGGCTCTCGGGGAGATACGCAGTATTTT; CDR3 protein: CASSLGSRGDTQYF
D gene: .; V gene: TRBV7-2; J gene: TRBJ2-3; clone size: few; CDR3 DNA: TGTGCCAGCAGCTTAGAAGCGGTGGATACGCAGTATTTT; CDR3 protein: CASSLEAVDTQYF
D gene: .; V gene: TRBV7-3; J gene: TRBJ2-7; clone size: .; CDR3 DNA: TGTGCCAGCAGCCTCGGAGGGGCGGCCTACGAGCAGTACTTC; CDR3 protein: CASSLGGAAYEQYF
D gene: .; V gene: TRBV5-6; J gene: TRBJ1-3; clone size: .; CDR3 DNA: TGTGCCAGCAGCTTGAGGGGGGGATCTGGAAACACCATATATTTT; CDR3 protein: CASSLRGGSGNTIYF
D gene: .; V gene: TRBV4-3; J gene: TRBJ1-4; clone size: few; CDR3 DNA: TGCGCCAGCAGCCAACAGGGGCGGAATAATGAAAAACTGTTTTTT; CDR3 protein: CASSQQGRNNEKLFF
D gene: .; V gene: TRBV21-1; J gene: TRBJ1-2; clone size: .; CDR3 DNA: TGTGCCAGCAGCAAAGAAGCCCGGGAAAACTATGGCTACACCTTC; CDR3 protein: CASSKEARENYGYTF
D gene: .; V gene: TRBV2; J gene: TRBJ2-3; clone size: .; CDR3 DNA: TGTGCCAGCAGTGGGACTTCTAGCACAGATACGCAGTATTTT; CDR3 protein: CASSGTSSTDTQYF
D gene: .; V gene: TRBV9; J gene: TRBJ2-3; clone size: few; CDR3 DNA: TGTGCCAGCAGCGTAGGGGGCCTTTTGGATACGCAGTATTTT; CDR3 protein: CASSVGGLLDTQYF
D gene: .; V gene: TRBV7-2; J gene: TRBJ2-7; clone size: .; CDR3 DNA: TGTGCCAGCAGCCAAGACAGGACCTACGAGCAGTACTTC; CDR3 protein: CASSQDRTYEQYF
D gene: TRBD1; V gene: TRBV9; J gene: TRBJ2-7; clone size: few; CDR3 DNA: TGTGCCAGCAGCGTGGGGACAGGAGGCACCTACGAGCAGTACTTC; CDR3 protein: CASSVGTGGTYEQYF
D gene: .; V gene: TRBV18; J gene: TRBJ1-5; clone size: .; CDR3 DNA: TGTGCCAGCTCACCACAGGGGAATAGCAATCAGCCCCAGCATTTT; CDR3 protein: CASSPQGNSNQPQHF
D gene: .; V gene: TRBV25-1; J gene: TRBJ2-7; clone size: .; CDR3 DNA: TGTGCCAGCAGTGTACAGGGCTACGAGCAGTACTTC; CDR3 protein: CASSVQGYEQYF
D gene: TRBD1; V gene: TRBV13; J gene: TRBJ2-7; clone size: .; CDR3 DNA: TGTGCCAGCAGCCCATACAGGGGTGGGTACGAGCAGTACTTC; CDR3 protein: CASSPYRGGYEQYF
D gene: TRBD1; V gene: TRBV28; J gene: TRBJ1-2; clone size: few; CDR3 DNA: TGTGCCAGCAGTTTACGGCCAGGGGGCGTGAGGGTCAACTATGGCTACACCTTC; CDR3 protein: CASSLRPGGVRVNYGYTF
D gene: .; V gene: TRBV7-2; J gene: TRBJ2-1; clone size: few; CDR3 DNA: TGTGCCAGCAGCCTCCGGGACAAACGTGAGCAGTTCTTC; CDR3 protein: CASSLRDKREQFF
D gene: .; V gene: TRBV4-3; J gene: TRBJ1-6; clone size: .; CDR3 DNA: TGCGCCAGCAGCCAAGGGACTGCCCAAAATTCACCCCTCCACTTT; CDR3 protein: CASSQGTAQNSPLHF
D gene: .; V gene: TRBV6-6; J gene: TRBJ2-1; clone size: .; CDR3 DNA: TGTGCCAGCAGTACCAGCTCCTACAATGAGCAGTTCTTC; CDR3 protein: CASSTSSYNEQFF
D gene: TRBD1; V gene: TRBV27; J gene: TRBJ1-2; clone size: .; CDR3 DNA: TGTGCCAGCAGTTTATCGCGACAGGGCCTGCTTGGCTACACCTTC; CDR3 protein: CASSLSRQGLLGYTF
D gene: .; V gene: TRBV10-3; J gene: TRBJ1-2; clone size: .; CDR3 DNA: TGTGCCATCAGTGGCACTAGCTATGGCTACACCTTC; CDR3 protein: CAISGTSYGYTF
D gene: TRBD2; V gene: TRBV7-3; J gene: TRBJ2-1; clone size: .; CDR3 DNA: TGTGCCAGCAGCTTAATCGGGGGAGGGCCGAATGAGCAGTTCTTC; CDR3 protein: CASSLIGGGPNEQFF
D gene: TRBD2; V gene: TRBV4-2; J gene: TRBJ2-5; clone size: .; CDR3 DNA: TGTGCCAGCAGCCAAGTAAGGGGGACTAGCGGGGGGCCCCAAGAGACCCAGTACTTC; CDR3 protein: CASSQVRGTSGGPQETQYF